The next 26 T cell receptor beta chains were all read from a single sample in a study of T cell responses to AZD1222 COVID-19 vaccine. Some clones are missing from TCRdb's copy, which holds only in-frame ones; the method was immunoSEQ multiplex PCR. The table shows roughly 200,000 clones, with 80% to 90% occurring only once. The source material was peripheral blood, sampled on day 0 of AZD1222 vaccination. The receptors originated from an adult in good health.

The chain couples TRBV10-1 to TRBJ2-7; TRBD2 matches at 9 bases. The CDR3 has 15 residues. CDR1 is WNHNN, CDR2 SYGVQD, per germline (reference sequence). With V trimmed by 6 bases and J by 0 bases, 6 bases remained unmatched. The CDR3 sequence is CASRLPSGASYEQYF. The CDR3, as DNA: TGCGCCAGCAGACTACCTAGCGGGGCCTCCTACGAGCAGTACTTC.

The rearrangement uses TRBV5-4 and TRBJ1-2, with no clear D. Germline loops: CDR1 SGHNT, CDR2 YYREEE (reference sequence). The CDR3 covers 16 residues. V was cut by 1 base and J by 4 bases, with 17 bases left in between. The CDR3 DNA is TGTGCCAGCAGCTTGCCCTTAGAGATACCCCCCTATGGCTACACCTTC. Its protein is CASSLPLEIPPYGYTF.

CDR3 protein: CAISDRLYYEQYF. CDR3 DNA sequence: TGTGCCATCAGTGACAGGTTATACTACGAGCAGTACTTC. This chain links TRBV10-3 with TRBJ2-7; D is unresolved. Per the germline V gene, CDR1 is ENHRY and CDR2 is SYGVKD. V was trimmed by 3 bases and J by 3 bases, leaving 9 bases between them. CDR3 length: 13 amino acids.

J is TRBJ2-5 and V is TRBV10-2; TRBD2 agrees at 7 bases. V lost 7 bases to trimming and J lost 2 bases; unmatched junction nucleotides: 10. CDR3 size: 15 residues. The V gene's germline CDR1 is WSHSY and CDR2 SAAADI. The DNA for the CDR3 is TGCGCCAGCACTGGGCAAGCGGGGCCGCAAGAGACCCAGTACTTC. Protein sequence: CASTGQAGPQETQYF.

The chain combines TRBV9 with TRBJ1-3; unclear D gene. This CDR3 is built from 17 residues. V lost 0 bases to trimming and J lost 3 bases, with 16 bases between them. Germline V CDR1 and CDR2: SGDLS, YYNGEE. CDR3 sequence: CASSVDVGLMSGNTIYF. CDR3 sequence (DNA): TGTGCCAGCAGCGTAGATGTAGGGCTGATGAGTGGAAACACCATATATTTT.

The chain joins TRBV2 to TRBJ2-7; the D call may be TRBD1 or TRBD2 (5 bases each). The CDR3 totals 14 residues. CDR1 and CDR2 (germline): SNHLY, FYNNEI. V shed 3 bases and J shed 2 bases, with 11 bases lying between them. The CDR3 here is CASSERGGPYEQYF. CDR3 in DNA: TGTGCCAGCAGTGAGAGGGGCGGTCCCTACGAGCAGTACTTC.

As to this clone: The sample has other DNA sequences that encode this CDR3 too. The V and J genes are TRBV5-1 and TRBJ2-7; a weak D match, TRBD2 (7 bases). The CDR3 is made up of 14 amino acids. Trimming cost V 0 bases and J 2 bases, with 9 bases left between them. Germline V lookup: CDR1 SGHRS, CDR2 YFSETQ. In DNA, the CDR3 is TGCGCCAGCAGCTTGGCCGGGGGGCCCTACGAGCAGTACTTC. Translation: CASSLAGGPYEQYF. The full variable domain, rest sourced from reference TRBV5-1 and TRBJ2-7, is KAGVTQTPRYLIKTRGQQVTLSCSPISGHRSVSWYQQTPGQGLQFLFEYFSETQRNKGNFPGRFSGRQFSNSRSEMNVSTLELGDSALYLCASSLAGGPYEQYFGPGTRLTVT.

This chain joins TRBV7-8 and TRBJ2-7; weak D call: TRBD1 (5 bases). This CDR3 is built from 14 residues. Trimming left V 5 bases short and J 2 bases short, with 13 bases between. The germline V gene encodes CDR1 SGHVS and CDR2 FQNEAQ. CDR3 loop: CASSTLLDTYEQYF. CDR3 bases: TGTGCCAGCAGCACTCTCTTGGACACCTACGAGCAGTACTTC.

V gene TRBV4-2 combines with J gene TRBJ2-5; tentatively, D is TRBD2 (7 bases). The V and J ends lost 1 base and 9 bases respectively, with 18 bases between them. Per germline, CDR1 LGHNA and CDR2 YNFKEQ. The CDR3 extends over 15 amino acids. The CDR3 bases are TGTGCCAGCAGCCAAGGGAGGGGGGGACCCGGGGCCCAGTACTTC. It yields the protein CASSQGRGGPGAQYF.

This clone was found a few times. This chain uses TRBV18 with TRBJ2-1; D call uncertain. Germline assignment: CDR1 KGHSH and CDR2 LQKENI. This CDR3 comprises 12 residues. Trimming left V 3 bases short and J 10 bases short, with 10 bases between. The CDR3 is CASSPNGGEQFF. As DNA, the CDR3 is TGTGCCAGCTCACCTAACGGTGGGGAGCAGTTCTTC.

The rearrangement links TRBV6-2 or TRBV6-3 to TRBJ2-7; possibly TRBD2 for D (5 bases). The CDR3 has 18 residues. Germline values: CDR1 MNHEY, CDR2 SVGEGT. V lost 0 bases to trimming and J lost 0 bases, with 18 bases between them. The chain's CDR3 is CASSYSERGLRSSYEQYF. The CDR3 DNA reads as TGTGCCAGCAGTTACTCCGAACGAGGACTGAGGAGCTCCTACGAGCAGTACTTC.

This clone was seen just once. The CDR3 sequence: CASGLVRVQPGANVLTF. The CDR3 DNA reads as TGTGCTAGTGGTTTGGTACGCGTCCAGCCTGGGGCCAACGTCCTGACTTTC. The V gene is TRBV12-5, the J gene TRBJ2-6; D remains ambiguous. The CDR3 covers 17 residues. Germline values: CDR1 LGHNT, CDR2 FRNRAP. The V end lost 0 bases, the J end lost 2 bases, and 11 bases lay between the germline ends.

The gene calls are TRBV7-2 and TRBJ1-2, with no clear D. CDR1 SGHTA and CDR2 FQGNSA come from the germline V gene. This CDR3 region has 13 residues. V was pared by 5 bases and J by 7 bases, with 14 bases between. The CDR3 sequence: CASSRPSGVGYTF. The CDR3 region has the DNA TGTGCCAGCAGCCGCCCAAGTGGGGTTGGCTACACCTTC.

The CDR3 DNA follows: TGTGCCACCAGCAGATCCTTAAAAGGCCGGGACAGGGTGAACACTGAAGCTTTCTTT. Protein product: CATSRSLKGRDRVNTEAFF. The chain is built from TRBV15 and TRBJ1-1; 9 bases align to TRBD1. Germline V CDR1 and CDR2: LNHNV, YYDKDF (reference sequence). This CDR3 comprises 19 residues. After removal of 2 bases from V and 0 bases from J, the junction contained 13 bases not matched to a gene.

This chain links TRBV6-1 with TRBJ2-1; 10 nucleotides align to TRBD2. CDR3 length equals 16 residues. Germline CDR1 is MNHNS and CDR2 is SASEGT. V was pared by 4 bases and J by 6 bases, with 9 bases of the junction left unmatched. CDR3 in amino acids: CASSALAGGSSNEQFF. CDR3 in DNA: TGTGCCAGCAGTGCATTAGCGGGGGGATCTTCCAATGAGCAGTTCTTC.

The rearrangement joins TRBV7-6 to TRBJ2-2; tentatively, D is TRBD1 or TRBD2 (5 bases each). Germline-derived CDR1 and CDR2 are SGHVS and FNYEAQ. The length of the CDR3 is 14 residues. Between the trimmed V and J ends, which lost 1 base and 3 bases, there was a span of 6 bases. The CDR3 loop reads CASSLGGDTGELFF. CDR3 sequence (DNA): TGTGCCAGCAGCTTAGGAGGGGACACCGGGGAGCTGTTTTTT.

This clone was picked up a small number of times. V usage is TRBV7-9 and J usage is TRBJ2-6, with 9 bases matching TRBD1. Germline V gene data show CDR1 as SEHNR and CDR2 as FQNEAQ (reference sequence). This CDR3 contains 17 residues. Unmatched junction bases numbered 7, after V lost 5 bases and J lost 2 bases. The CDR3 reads CASSVGQGTTGANVLTF. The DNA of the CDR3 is TGTGCCAGCAGCGTAGGACAGGGGACCACTGGGGCCAACGTCCTGACTTTC. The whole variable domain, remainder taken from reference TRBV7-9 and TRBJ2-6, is DTGVSQNPRHKITKRGQNVTFRCDPISEHNRLYWYRQTLGQGPEFLTYFQNEAQLEKSRLLSDRFSAERPKGSFSTLEIQRTEQGDSAMYLCASSVGQGTTGANVLTFGAGSRLTVL.

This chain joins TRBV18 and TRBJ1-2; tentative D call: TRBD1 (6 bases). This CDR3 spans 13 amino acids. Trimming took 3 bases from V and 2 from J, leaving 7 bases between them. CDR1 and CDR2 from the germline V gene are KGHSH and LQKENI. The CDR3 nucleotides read TGTGCCAGCTCACCGGACAGCAACTATGGCTACACCTTC. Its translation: CASSPDSNYGYTF. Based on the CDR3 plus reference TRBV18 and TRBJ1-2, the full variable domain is NAGVMQNPRHLVRRRGQEARLRCSPMKGHSHVYWYRQLPEEGLKFMVYLQKENIIDESGMPKERFSAEFPKEGPSILRIQQVVRGDSAAYFCASSPDSNYGYTFGSGTRLTVV.

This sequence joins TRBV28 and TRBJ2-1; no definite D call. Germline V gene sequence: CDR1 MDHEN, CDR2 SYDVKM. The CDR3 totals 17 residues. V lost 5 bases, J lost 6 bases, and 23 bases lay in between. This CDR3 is CASSVQFGGSWGNEQFF. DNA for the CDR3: TGTGCCAGCAGTGTCCAATTCGGCGGTTCTTGGGGCAATGAGCAGTTCTTC. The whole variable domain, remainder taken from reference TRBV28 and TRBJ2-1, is DVKVTQSSRYLVKRTGEKVFLECVQDMDHENMFWYRQDPGLGLRLIYFSYDVKMKEKGDIPEGYSVSREKKERFSLILESASTNQTSMYLCASSVQFGGSWGNEQFFGPGTRLTVL.

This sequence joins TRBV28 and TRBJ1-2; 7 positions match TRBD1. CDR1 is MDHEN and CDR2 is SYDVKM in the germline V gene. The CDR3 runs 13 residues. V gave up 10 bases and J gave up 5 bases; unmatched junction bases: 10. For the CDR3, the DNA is TGTGCCACCAACCCTGGACAGGCTTATGGCTACACCTTC. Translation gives CATNPGQAYGYTF.

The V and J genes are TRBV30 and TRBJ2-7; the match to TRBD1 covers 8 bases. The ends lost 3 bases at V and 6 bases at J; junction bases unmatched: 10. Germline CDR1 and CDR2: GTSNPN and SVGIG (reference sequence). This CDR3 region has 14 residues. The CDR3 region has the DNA TGTGCCTGGAGGATCAGGGGGCGTATTGGCGAGCAGTACTTC. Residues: CAWRIRGRIGEQYF.

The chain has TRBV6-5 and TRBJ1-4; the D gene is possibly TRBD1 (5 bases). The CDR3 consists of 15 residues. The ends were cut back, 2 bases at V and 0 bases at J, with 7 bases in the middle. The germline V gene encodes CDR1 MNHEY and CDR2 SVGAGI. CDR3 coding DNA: TGTGCCAGCAGTTACACCAGGGCAACTAATGAAAAACTGTTTTTT. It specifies CASSYTRATNEKLFF.

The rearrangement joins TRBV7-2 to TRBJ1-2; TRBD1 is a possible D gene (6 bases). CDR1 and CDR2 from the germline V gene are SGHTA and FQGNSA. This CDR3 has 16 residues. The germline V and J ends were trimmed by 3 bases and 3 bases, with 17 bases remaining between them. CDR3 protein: CASSFYQGQLDYGYTF. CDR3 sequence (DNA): TGTGCCAGCAGCTTCTATCAAGGACAGTTAGACTATGGCTACACCTTC.

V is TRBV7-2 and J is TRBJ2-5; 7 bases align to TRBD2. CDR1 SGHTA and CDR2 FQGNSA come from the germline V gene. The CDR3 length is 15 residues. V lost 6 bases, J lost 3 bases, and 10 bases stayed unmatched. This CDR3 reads CASRHRRGGEETQYF. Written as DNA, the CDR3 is TGTGCCAGCAGACATCGACGGGGAGGGGAAGAGACCCAGTACTTC.

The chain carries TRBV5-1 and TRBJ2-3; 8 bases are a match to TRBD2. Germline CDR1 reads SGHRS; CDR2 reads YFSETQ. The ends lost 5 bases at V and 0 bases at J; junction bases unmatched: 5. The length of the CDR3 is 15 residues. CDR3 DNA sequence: TGCGCCAGCAGGAGTAGCGGGGTTAGCACAGATACGCAGTATTTT. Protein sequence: CASRSSGVSTDTQYF.

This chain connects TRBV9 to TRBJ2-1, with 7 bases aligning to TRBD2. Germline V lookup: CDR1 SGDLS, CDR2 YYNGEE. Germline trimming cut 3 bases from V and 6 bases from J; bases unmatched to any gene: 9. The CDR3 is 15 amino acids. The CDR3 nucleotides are TGTGCCAGCAGCGCACCCGGGACTAAGGGCAATGAGCAGTTCTTC. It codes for CASSAPGTKGNEQFF.